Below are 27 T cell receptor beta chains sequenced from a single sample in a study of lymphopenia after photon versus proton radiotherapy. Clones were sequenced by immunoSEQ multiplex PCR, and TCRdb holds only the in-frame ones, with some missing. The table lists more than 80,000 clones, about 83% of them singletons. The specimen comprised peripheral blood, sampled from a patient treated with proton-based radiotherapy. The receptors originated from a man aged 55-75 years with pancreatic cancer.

The CDR3 is CASMGVGTVSNQPQHF. The CDR3 DNA reads TGTGCCAGTATGGGGGTGGGGACAGTAAGCAATCAGCCCCAGCATTTT. The V call is TRBV19, the J call TRBJ1-5; 7 bases map to TRBD1. The V gene's germline CDR1 is LNHDA and CDR2 SQIVND (reference sequence). CDR3 size: 16 residues. Trimming at V came to 7 bases and at J to 1 base, leaving 10 bases not matched to a gene.

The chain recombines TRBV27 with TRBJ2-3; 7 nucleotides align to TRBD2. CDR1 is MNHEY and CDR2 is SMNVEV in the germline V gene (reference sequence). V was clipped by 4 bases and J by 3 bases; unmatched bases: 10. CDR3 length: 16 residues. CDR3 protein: CASSSPAGYRTDTQYF. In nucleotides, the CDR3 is TGTGCCAGCAGTTCACCAGCGGGATATAGGACAGATACGCAGTATTTT.

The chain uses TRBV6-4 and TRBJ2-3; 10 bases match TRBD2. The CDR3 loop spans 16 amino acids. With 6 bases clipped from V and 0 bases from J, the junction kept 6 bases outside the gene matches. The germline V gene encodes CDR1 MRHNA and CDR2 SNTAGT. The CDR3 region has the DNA TGTGCCAGCAGCCCCGGACTAGCGGAAAGCACAGATACGCAGTATTTT. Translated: CASSPGLAESTDTQYF.

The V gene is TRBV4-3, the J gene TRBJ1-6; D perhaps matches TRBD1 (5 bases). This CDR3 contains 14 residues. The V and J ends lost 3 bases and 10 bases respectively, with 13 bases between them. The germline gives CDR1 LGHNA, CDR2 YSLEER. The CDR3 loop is CASSQGGGLSPLHF. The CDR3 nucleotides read TGCGCCAGCAGCCAGGGTGGGGGTTTATCACCCCTCCACTTT.

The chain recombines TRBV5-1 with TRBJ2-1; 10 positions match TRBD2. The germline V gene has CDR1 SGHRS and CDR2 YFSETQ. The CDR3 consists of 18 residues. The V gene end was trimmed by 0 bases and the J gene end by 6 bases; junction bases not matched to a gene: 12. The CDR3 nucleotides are TGCGCCAGCAGCTTGGTCTGGGGGACCAGCGGGAGGGTCAATGAGCAGTTCTTC. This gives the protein CASSLVWGTSGRVNEQFF.

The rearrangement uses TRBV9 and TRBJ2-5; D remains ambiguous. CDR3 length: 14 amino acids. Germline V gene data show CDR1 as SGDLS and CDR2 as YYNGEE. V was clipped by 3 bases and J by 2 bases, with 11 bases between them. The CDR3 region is CASSGSSMQETQYF. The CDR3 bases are TGTGCCAGCAGCGGGAGTAGCATGCAAGAGACCCAGTACTTC.

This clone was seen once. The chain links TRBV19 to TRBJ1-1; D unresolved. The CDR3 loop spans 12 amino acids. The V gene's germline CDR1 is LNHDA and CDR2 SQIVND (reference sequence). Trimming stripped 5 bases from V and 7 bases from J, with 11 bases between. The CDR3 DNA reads TGTGCCAGTAGTGACCGGGCGAGTGAAGCTTTCTTT. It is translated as CASSDRASEAFF.

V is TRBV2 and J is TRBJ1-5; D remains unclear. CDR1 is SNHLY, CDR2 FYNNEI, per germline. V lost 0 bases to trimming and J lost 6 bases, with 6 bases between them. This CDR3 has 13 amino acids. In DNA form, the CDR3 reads TGTGCCAGCAGTGAAGCTGGCGGTCAGCCCCAGCATTTT. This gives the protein CASSEAGGQPQHF.

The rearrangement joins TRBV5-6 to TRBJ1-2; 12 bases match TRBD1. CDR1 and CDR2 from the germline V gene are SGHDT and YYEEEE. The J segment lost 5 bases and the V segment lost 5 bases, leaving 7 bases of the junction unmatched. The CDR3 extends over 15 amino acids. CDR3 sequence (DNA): TGTGCCAGCAGAGGATCGGGACAGGGGGCTTATGGCTACACCTTC. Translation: CASRGSGQGAYGYTF. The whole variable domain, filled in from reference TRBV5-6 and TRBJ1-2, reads DAGVTQSPTHLIKTRGQQVTLRCSPKSGHDTVSWYQQALGQGPQFIFQYYEEEERQRGNFPDRFSGHQFPNYSSELNVNALLLGDSALYLCASRGSGQGAYGYTFGSGTRLTVV.

In nucleotides, the CDR3 is TGTGCCAGCAGCCCCCGGACTAGCAGAAGTCCTTGGGACGAGCAGTACTTC. It encodes CASSPRTSRSPWDEQYF. The rearrangement joins TRBV5-4 to TRBJ2-7; 8 nucleotides agree with TRBD2. Germline V lookup: CDR1 SGHNT, CDR2 YYREEE (reference sequence). The CDR3 runs to 17 residues. J gave up 5 bases and V 4 bases, and 17 bases lay outside the gene matches.

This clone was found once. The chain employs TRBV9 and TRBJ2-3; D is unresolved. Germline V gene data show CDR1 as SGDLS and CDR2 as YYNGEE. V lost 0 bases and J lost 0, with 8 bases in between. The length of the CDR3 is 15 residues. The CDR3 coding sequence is TGTGCCAGCAGCGTAGTCGGGTTTAGCACAGATACGCAGTATTTT. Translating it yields CASSVVGFSTDTQYF.

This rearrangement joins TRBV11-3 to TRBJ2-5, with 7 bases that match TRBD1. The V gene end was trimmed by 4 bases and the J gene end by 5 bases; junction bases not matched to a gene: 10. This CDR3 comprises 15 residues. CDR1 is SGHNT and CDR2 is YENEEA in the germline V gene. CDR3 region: CASSYEGGSGETQYF. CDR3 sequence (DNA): TGTGCCAGCAGCTACGAAGGGGGCTCGGGGGAGACCCAGTACTTC. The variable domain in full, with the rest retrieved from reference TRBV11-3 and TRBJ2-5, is EAGVVQSPRYKIIEKKQPVAFWCNPISGHNTLYWYLQNLGQGPELLIRYENEEAVDDSQLPKDRFSAERLKGVDSTLKIQPAELGDSAVYLCASSYEGGSGETQYFGPGTRLLVL.

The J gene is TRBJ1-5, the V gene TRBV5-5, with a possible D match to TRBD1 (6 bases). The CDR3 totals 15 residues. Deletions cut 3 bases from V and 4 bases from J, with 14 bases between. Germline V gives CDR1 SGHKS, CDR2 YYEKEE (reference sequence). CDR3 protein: CASSYLGTPNQPQHF. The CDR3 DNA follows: TGTGCCAGCAGCTACCTCGGGACACCGAATCAGCCCCAGCATTTT.

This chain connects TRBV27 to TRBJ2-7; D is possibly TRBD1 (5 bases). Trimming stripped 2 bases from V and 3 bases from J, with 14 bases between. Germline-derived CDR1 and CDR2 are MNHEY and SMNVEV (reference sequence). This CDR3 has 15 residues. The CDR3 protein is CASSLRKGEHYEQYF. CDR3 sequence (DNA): TGTGCCAGCAGTTTAAGAAAAGGGGAACACTACGAGCAGTACTTC.

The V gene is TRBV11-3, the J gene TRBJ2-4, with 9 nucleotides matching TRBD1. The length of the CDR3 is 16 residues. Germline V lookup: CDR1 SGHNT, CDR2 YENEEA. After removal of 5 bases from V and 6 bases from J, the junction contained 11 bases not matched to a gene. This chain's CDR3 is CASSHPTGGTLNIQYF. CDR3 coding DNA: TGTGCCAGCAGCCACCCTACAGGGGGCACGTTAAACATTCAGTACTTC.

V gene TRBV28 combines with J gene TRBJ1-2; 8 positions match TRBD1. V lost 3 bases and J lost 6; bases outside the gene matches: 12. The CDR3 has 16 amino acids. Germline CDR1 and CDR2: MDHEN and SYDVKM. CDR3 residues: CASSLWQGASQNGYTF. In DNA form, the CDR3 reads TGTGCCAGCAGTTTGTGGCAGGGGGCTTCTCAGAATGGCTACACCTTC.

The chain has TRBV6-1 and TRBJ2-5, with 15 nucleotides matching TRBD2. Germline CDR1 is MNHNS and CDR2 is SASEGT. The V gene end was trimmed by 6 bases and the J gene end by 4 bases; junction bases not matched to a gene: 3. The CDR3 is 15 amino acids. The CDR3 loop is CASRKGLAGGETQYF. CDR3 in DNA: TGTGCCAGCAGGAAGGGACTAGCGGGAGGAGAGACCCAGTACTTC.

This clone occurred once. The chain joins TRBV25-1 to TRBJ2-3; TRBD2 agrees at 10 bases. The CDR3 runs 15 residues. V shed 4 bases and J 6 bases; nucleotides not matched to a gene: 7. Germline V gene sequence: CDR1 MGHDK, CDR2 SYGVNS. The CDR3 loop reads CASSVGLAGADTQYF. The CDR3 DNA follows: TGTGCCAGCAGTGTCGGGCTAGCGGGAGCTGATACGCAGTATTTT.

CDR3 protein: CASRTSGSLGDEQFF. The CDR3 region has the DNA TGTGCCAGTAGGACTAGCGGGAGTCTGGGGGATGAGCAGTTCTTC. V is TRBV19 and J is TRBJ2-1; the match to TRBD2 covers 12 bases. CDR3 size: 15 residues. CDR1 and CDR2 from the germline V gene are LNHDA and SQIVND (reference sequence). V trimming: 6 bases; J trimming: 8 bases; junction bases outside the gene matches: 8.

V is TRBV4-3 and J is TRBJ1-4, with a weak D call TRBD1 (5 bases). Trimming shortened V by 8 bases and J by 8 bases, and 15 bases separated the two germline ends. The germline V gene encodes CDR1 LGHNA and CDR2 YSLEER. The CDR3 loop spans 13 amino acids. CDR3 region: CASGGGLGEKLFF. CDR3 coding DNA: TGCGCCAGCGGTGGGGGGTTAGGAGAAAAACTGTTTTTT.

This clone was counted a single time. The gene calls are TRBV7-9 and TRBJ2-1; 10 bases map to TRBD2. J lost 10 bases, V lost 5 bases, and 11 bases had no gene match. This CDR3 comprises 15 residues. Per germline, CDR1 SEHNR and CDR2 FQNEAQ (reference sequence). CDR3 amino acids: CASSAGLAGVSEQFF. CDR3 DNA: TGTGCCAGCAGCGCTGGGCTAGCGGGAGTGAGCGAGCAGTTCTTC.

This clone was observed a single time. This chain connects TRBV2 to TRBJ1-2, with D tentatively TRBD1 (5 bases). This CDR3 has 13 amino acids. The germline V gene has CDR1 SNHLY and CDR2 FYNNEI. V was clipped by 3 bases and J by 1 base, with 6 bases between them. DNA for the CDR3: TGTGCCAGCAGTGAGACAGTTAACTATGGCTACACCTTC. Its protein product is CASSETVNYGYTF. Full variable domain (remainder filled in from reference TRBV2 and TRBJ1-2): EPEVTQTPSHQVTQMGQEVILRCVPISNHLYFYWYRQILGQKVEFLVSFYNNEISEKSEIFDDQFSVERPDGSNFTLKIRSTKLEDSAMYFCASSETVNYGYTFGSGTRLTVV.

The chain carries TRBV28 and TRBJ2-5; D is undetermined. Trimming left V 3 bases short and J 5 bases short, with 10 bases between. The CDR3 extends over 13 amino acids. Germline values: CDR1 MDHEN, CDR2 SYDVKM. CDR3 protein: CASSFVGRETQYF. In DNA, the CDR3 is TGTGCCAGCAGTTTTGTGGGCCGTGAGACCCAGTACTTC. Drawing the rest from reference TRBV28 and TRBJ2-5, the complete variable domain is DVKVTQSSRYLVKRTGEKVFLECVQDMDHENMFWYRQDPGLGLRLIYFSYDVKMKEKGDIPEGYSVSREKKERFSLILESASTNQTSMYLCASSFVGRETQYFGPGTRLLVL.

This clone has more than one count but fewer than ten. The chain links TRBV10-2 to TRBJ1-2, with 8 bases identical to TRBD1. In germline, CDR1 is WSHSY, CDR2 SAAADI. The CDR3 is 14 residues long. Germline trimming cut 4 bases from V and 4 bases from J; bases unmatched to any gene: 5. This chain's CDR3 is CASSATDRAYGYTF. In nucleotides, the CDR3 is TGCGCCAGCAGTGCGACGGACAGGGCCTATGGCTACACCTTC.

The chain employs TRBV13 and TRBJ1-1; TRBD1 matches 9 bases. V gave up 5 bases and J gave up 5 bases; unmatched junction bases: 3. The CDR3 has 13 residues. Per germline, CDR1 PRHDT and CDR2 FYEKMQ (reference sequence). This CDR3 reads CASSGDRETEAFF. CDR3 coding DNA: TGTGCCAGCAGCGGGGACAGGGAAACTGAAGCTTTCTTT.

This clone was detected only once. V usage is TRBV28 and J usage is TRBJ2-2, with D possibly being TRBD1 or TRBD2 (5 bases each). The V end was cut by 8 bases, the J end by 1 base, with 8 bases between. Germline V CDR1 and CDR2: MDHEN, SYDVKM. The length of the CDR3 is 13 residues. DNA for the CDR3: TGTGCCAGCTGGGACGGGAACACCGGGGAGCTGTTTTTT. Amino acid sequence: CASWDGNTGELFF.

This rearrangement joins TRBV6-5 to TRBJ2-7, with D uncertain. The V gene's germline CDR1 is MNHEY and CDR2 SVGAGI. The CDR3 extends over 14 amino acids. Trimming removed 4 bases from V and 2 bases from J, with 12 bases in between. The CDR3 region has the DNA TGTGCCAGCAGTTCTGCAACCCCCCCCTACGAGCAGTACTTC. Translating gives CASSSATPPYEQYF.